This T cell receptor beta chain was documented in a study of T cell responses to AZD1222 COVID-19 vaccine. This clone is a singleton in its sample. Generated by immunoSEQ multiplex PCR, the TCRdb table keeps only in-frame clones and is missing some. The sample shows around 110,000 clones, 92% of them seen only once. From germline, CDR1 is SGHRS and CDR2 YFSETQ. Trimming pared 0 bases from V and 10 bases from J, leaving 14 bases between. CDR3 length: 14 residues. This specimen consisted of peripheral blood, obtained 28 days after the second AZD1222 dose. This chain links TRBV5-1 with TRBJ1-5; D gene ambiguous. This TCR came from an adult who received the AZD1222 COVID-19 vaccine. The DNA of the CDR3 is TGCGCCAGCAGCTTGGCCGGTTGGGGAAGCCCCCAGCATTTT. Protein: CASSLAGWGSPQHF.